The 13 T cell receptor beta chains in this list originate from one sample, sequenced in a study of T cell clonality in common variable immunodeficiency. Using immunoSEQ multiplex PCR, the repertoire was profiled, and TCRdb retains in-frame clones only, with some absent. Singletons are absent from the sample, which has over 50,000 clones. Sequenced input: peripheral blood mononuclear cells. The receptors were gathered from a person aged 18 to 69 in good health.

For this clone: The read gets to within 3 residues of the CDR3 end, and the germline J gene fills in the rest. The genes are TRBV19 and TRBJ1-2; TRBD1 matches 8 bases. Germline V gene sequence: CDR1 LNHDA, CDR2 SQIVND (reference sequence). The CDR3 length is 15 residues. The chain's CDR3 is CASSRGQVVSYDYTF. The part of the CDR3 DNA that was read is TGTGCCAGTAGTCGGGGACAGGTAGTCTCCTACGAC.

This clone was detected ten times or more. With the read ending 3 residues before the CDR3 end, the germline J gene is used to fill in that end. V usage is TRBV19 and J usage is TRBJ2-1, with TRBD1 matching over 8 bases. CDR3 length: 17 residues. Trimming cost V 5 bases and J 5 bases; bases outside gene matches: 14. Germline assignment: CDR1 LNHDA and CDR2 SQIVND (reference sequence). The chain's CDR3 is CASSPRAGTGTNNEQFF. The part of the CDR3 DNA that was read is TGTGCCAGTAGTCCCCGAGCCGGGACAGGCACAAACAATGAG.

This clone was detected many times. The sequence runs out 3 residues before the end of the CDR3; the remainder is reconstructed from the germline J gene. The rearrangement links TRBV19 to TRBJ2-1; TRBD1 agrees at 8 bases. Germline values: CDR1 LNHDA, CDR2 SQIVND (reference sequence). This CDR3 spans 14 amino acids. Trimming took 8 bases from V and 3 from J; bases not matched to a gene: 6. CDR3 in amino acids: CASSPGQVYNEQFF. The CDR3 DNA, read in part, is TGTGCCAGTTCTCCGGGACAGGTCTACAATGAG.

As regards this clone: An end of the junction does not agree with germline; a read error may underlie this. Read sequence stops 3 residues before the CDR3 end, and the germline J gene provides the missing end. J is TRBJ2-1 and V is TRBV7-7; 9 bases agree with TRBD1. This CDR3 region has 14 residues. Germline V gives CDR1 SSHAT, CDR2 FNYEAQ (reference sequence). The CDR3 bases that were read are TGTGCTAGCAGCCCGGGACAGGGAGCGTATGAG. Translation: CASSPGQGAYE. The whole CDR3 sequence reads CASSPGQGAYEQFF.

This clone was seen ten or more times. The observed sequence ends 3 residues before the CDR3 terminus, with the missing tail filled in from the germline J gene. V gene TRBV20-1 combines with J gene TRBJ2-3, with D possibly being TRBD1 (6 bases). V was pared by 1 base and J by 0 bases, with 17 bases between. CDR1 and CDR2 (germline): DFQATT, SNEGSKA (reference sequence). This CDR3 contains 17 residues. CDR3 amino acids: CSARGAPGHKSTDTQYF. The sequenced CDR3 bases are TGCAGTGCTAGAGGAGCACCGGGACACAAGAGCACAGATACG.

As to this clone: The read gets to within 3 residues of the CDR3 end, and the germline J gene fills in the rest. The gene calls are TRBV13 and TRBJ1-2; a possible D gene is TRBD1 (6 bases). The V and J ends lost 2 bases and 2 bases respectively, with 15 bases between them. This CDR3 contains 16 residues. The germline gives CDR1 PRHDT, CDR2 FYEKMQ (reference sequence). The CDR3 here is CASSLPTEGGNYGYTF. Partial CDR3 DNA: TGTGCCAGCAGCTTACCCACGGAGGGGGGGAACTATGGC.

This clone was observed at least ten times. The read gets to within 3 residues of the CDR3 end, and the germline J gene fills in the rest. The V gene is TRBV30, the J gene TRBJ2-2, with TRBD2 as a possible D gene (5 bases). V was shortened by 3 bases and J by 6 bases, with 14 bases between the two germline ends. Germline values: CDR1 GTSNPN, CDR2 SVGIG (reference sequence). The CDR3 runs to 14 residues. CDR3 loop: CAWSPQAVSGELFF. CDR3 DNA (partial): TGTGCCTGGAGCCCTCAAGCGGTGTCCGGGGAG. The full variable domain, rest sourced from reference TRBV30 and TRBJ2-2, is SQTIHQWPATLVQPVGSPLSLECTVEGTSNPNLYWYRQAAGRGLQLLFYSVGIGQISSEVPQNLSASRPQDRQFILSSKKLLLSDSGFYLCAWSPQAVSGELFFGEGSRLTVL.

This clone was detected ten times or more. The read gets to within 3 residues of the CDR3 end, and the germline J gene fills in the rest. This chain joins TRBV6-2 or TRBV6-3 and TRBJ2-7; 7 nucleotides match TRBD2. The length of the CDR3 is 16 residues. Per germline, CDR1 MNHEY and CDR2 SVGEGT. J gave up 0 bases and V 2 bases, and 7 bases lay outside the gene matches. CDR3 residues: CASSYLLAASSYEQYF. The sequenced CDR3 bases are TGTGCCAGCAGTTACCTCCTAGCGGCTAGCTCCTACGAG.

Turning to this clone: The junction does not match germline at one end; this may be a read error. The read ends 3 residues early relative to the CDR3; the germline J gene fills the gap. V usage is TRBV7-7 and J usage is TRBJ2-1; TRBD2 matches at 10 bases. This CDR3 has 13 residues. Germline CDR1 is SSHAT and CDR2 is FNYEAQ (reference sequence). The CDR3: CASSLVAGGEQFF. CDR3 DNA, as far as it was read: TGTGCTAGCAGCTTGGTAGCGGGAGGTGAG.

This clone was recorded many times. The read ends 3 residues early relative to the CDR3; the germline J gene fills the gap. V and J are TRBV10-2 and TRBJ2-3, with 7 nucleotides matching TRBD1. Germline assignment: CDR1 WSHSY and CDR2 SAAADI. The CDR3 extends over 15 amino acids. CDR3 DNA, as far as it was read: TGCGCCAGCAGTGACGGACAGGTTTGGTTTGAGACG. Translating it yields CASSDGQVWFET. The complete CDR3 reads CASSDGQVWFETQYF.

This clone was observed many times. This CDR3 reads CATTGLAGQYNEQFF. The sequenced part of the CDR3 DNA is TGTGCCACTACGGGACTAGCGGGGCAATACAATGAG. This chain uses TRBV7-8 with TRBJ2-1; 13 positions match TRBD2. The read ends 3 residues early relative to the CDR3; the germline J gene fills the gap. CDR3 length: 15 amino acids. V was clipped by 10 bases and J by 4 bases; unmatched bases: 7. Germline CDR1 is SGHVS and CDR2 is FQNEAQ. The full variable domain, its missing parts supplied by reference TRBV7-8 and TRBJ2-1, is GAGVSQSPRYKVAKRGQDVALRCDPISGHVSLFWYQQALGQGPEFLTYFQNEAQLDKSGLPSDRFFAERPEGSVSTLKIQRTQQEDSAVYLCATTGLAGQYNEQFFGPGTRLTVL.

The sample holds many counts of this clone. The observed sequence ends 3 residues before the CDR3 terminus, with the missing tail filled in from the germline J gene. The genes are TRBV20-1 and TRBJ2-7; D is possibly TRBD2 (7 bases). CDR1 is DFQATT and CDR2 is SNEGSKA in the germline V gene (reference sequence). This CDR3 spans 12 amino acids. V lost 8 bases to trimming and J lost 5 bases, with 16 bases between them. The CDR3 bases that were read are TGCAGTACGAGGGGGAGGGTTAACGAG. It is translated as CSTRGRVNE. The entire CDR3 sequence reads CSTRGRVNEQYF.

This clone occurred many times. Sequencing ends 3 residues short of the CDR3 end; the germline J gene provides the rest. This chain links TRBV7-3 with TRBJ2-7; 7 bases are a match to TRBD2. CDR1 and CDR2 (germline): SGHTA, FQGTGA. This CDR3 comprises 15 residues. J was trimmed by 4 bases and V by 5 bases; bases with no gene match: 11. Partial CDR3 DNA: TGTGCCAGCAGCATTACTAGCGTCTCCTCTTACGAG. Protein: CASSITSVSSYE. The whole CDR3 sequence reads CASSITSVSSYEQYF.